What follows are 22 T cell receptor beta chains derived from one specimen sequenced in a study of Graves' ophthalmopathy and Graves' hyperthyroidism. Investigators amplified TCR beta CDR3 regions from RNA transcripts. First-round RT-PCR relied on HTBI primers, and a second-round multiplex PCR came next. TCRdb used MiXCR to reprocess the multiplex PCR reads, holding one entry per CDR3 protein. The table lists 740,000 or so distinct CDR3 sequences, roughly 40% of them singletons. The sequencing input was peripheral blood. These receptors originate from an adult man with Graves' ophthalmopathy.

For this clonotype: Relative to the germline gene, one junction end is altered; a read error may explain this. The chain uses TRBV29-1 and TRBJ2-7; 8 nucleotides match TRBD1. The CDR3 has 14 amino acids. The germline CDR1 and CDR2 sequences are SQVTM and ANQGSEA. CDR3 nucleotides: TGTGCCAGCTCACCACCGTCAGGGGGCGGTGAGCAGTACTTC. It specifies CASSPPSGGGEQYF.

The rearrangement joins TRBV20-1 to TRBJ2-7; 8 bases align to TRBD1. V lost 0 bases, J lost 5 bases, and 9 bases stayed unmatched. Germline V CDR1 and CDR2: DFQATT, SNEGSKA (reference sequence). The CDR3 is made up of 15 amino acids. The CDR3 loop reads CSARDPAGGMNEQYF. CDR3 bases: TGCAGTGCTAGAGATCCGGCAGGGGGCATGAACGAGCAGTACTTC.

This clonotype was detected only a few times. V and J are TRBV7-2 and TRBJ1-4, with D possibly TRBD1 on 6 matching bases. CDR3 length equals 14 residues. Deletions cut 1 base from V and 7 bases from J, with 10 bases between. Germline values: CDR1 SGHTA, CDR2 FQGNSA. CDR3 region: CASSLGGGAEKLFF. The DNA for the CDR3 is TGTGCCAGCAGCTTAGGAGGGGGGGCTGAAAAACTGTTTTTT.

In its sample, this clonotype was seen many times. This chain joins TRBV6-5 and TRBJ1-6, with D uncertain. CDR3 size: 13 residues. Per germline, CDR1 MNHEY and CDR2 SVGAGI. V lost 0 bases and J 10 bases, leaving 7 bases between the germline ends. Here the CDR3 DNA reads TGTGCCAGCAGTTACTCGATGGGATCACCCCTCCACTTT. Amino acids: CASSYSMGSPLHF.

The V and J genes are TRBV19 and TRBJ2-3; possibly TRBD1 or TRBD2 for D (5 bases each). CDR1 and CDR2 (germline): LNHDA, SQIVND (reference sequence). The V end lost 9 bases, the J end lost 2 bases, and 12 bases lay between the germline ends. The CDR3 extends over 13 amino acids. The CDR3 reads CARNGTATDTQYF. DNA of the CDR3: TGTGCCAGGAACGGGACGGCCACAGATACGCAGTATTTT.

This clonotype was seen just once. V gene TRBV18 combines with J gene TRBJ1-1; TRBD1 might be the D (5 bases). Germline V gives CDR1 KGHSH, CDR2 LQKENI. The CDR3 consists of 12 residues. Trimming removed 0 bases from V and 7 bases from J, with 6 bases in between. CDR3 protein: CASSPPGDEAFF. In DNA, the CDR3 is TGTGCCAGCTCACCACCGGGGGATGAAGCTTTCTTT.

The chain carries TRBV5-1 and TRBJ2-7; D not certain. Trimming removed 0 bases from V and 3 bases from J, with 10 bases in between. The germline V gene encodes CDR1 SGHRS and CDR2 YFSETQ. This CDR3 contains 14 residues. Here the CDR3 reads CASSLDGSGYEQYF. The DNA for the CDR3 is TGCGCCAGCAGCTTGGACGGATCAGGCTACGAGCAGTACTTC.

DNA for the CDR3: TGTGCCAGCAGTGCTAGGGTGGGGGCTAACTATGGCTACACCTTC. Its protein product is CASSARVGANYGYTF. The V call is TRBV14, the J call TRBJ1-2, with a possible D match to TRBD1 (5 bases). Germline assignment: CDR1 SGHDN and CDR2 FVKESK. This CDR3 comprises 15 residues. Trimming removed 6 bases from V and 0 bases from J, with 14 bases in between.

The V gene is TRBV10-3, the J gene TRBJ1-5; no firm D call. V shed 4 bases and J shed 11 bases, with 18 bases lying between them. Germline V gene data show CDR1 as ENHRY and CDR2 as SYGVKD. This CDR3 has 14 residues. The CDR3 loop reads CAISAQAAGETQHF. The CDR3 DNA follows: TGTGCCATCAGTGCCCAGGCGGCGGGAGAGACCCAGCATTTT.

V and J are TRBV20-1 and TRBJ2-7, with TRBD1 matching 8 bases. The ends lost 6 bases at V and 3 bases at J; junction bases unmatched: 4. CDR1 DFQATT and CDR2 SNEGSKA come from the germline V gene (reference sequence). The CDR3 is made up of 12 amino acids. The CDR3 DNA follows: TGCAGTGCACTGGACAGGGACTACGAGCAGTACTTC. Its protein product is CSALDRDYEQYF.

This clonotype was picked up many times. The genes are TRBV15 and TRBJ2-5, with D perhaps TRBD1 (6 bases). Trimming left V 3 bases short and J 2 bases short, with 19 bases between. The CDR3 has 17 residues. The V gene's germline CDR1 is LNHNV and CDR2 YYDKDF (reference sequence). The CDR3 spells CATSREYRVAEQETQYF. In nucleotides, the CDR3 is TGTGCCACCAGCAGGGAATACAGGGTGGCGGAACAAGAGACCCAGTACTTC.

This chain joins TRBV3-1 and TRBJ2-7, with D unresolved. CDR1 LGHDT and CDR2 YNNKEL come from the germline V gene (reference sequence). CDR3 length: 12 residues. V lost 0 bases and J 6 bases, leaving 6 bases between the germline ends. The CDR3 DNA follows: TGTGCCAGCAGCCAAGAGAAGGGCGAGCAGTACTTC. Protein: CASSQEKGEQYF.

This clonotype came up many times. The chain uses TRBV25-1 and TRBJ2-5; D not certain. The CDR3 loop spans 16 amino acids. Trimming cost V 2 bases and J 1 base, with 14 bases left between them. The germline V gene has CDR1 MGHDK and CDR2 SYGVNS. CDR3 sequence: CASSEPRVPGQETQYF. In DNA, the CDR3 is TGTGCCAGCAGTGAACCCCGAGTACCGGGCCAAGAGACCCAGTACTTC.

The J gene is TRBJ2-5, the V gene TRBV20-1; 11 bases fit TRBD2. The V gene end was trimmed by 5 bases and the J gene end by 4 bases; junction bases not matched to a gene: 6. Germline V gives CDR1 DFQATT, CDR2 SNEGSKA (reference sequence). The CDR3 is 14 residues long. The chain's CDR3 is CSAPGLAVRETQYF. CDR3 nucleotides: TGCAGTGCTCCGGGACTAGCGGTGAGAGAGACCCAGTACTTC.

Ten or more counts support this clonotype. One junction end disagrees with the germline gene, perhaps due to a read error. The V and J genes are TRBV24-1 and TRBJ1-5; D is ambiguous. The CDR3 covers 15 residues. In germline, CDR1 is KGHDR, CDR2 SFDVKD. As DNA, the CDR3 is TGTGCCAGCAGTTACTCTCGAGGGATCTCTCAGCCCCAGCATTTT. This translates into CASSYSRGISQPQHF.

This chain connects TRBV15 to TRBJ2-6, with D possibly being TRBD1 or TRBD2 (6 bases each). Per germline, CDR1 LNHNV and CDR2 YYDKDF (reference sequence). CDR3 length: 20 amino acids. The germline V and J ends were trimmed by 4 bases and 2 bases, with 24 bases remaining between them. The DNA of the CDR3 is TGTGCCACCAGCATATTGGGACGGTCCGTTGGGGGGCCTGGGGCCAACGTCCTGACTTTC. Protein sequence: CATSILGRSVGGPGANVLTF. The full variable domain, rest sourced from reference TRBV15 and TRBJ2-6, is DAMVIQNPRYQVTQFGKPVTLSCSQTLNHNVMYWYQQKSSQAPKLLFHYYDKDFNNEADTPDNFQSRRPNTSFCFLDIRSPGLGDTAMYLCATSILGRSVGGPGANVLTFGAGSRLTVL.

The table lists this clonotype with a few counts. The CDR3: CASSLQGTGANVLTF. DNA for the CDR3: TGTGCCAGCAGTTTACAGGGGACTGGGGCCAACGTCCTGACTTTC. The chain uses TRBV2 and TRBJ2-6, with 7 positions matching TRBD1. V trimming: 5 bases; J trimming: 2 bases; junction bases outside the gene matches: 3. The CDR3 contains 15 residues. Per the germline V gene, CDR1 is SNHLY and CDR2 is FYNNEI.

The chain links TRBV2 to TRBJ1-1; no clear D. V was trimmed by 2 bases and J by 6 bases, leaving 10 bases between them. The CDR3 covers 13 residues. Germline assignment: CDR1 SNHLY and CDR2 FYNNEI. Here the CDR3 reads CASSELVGPEAFF. CDR3 DNA sequence: TGTGCCAGCAGTGAATTGGTTGGGCCTGAAGCTTTCTTT.

Here the CDR3 reads CASGLYREETQYF. CDR3 nucleotides: TGTGCTAGTGGTTTGTACAGGGAAGAGACCCAGTACTTC. The chain couples TRBV12-3 or TRBV12-4 to TRBJ2-5; tentatively, D is TRBD1 (6 bases). This CDR3 has 13 residues.

This clonotype has more than one count but fewer than ten. V is TRBV20-1 and J is TRBJ1-5, with D perhaps TRBD1 (6 bases). Trimming left V 6 bases short and J 3 bases short, with 12 bases between. Looked up from germline, CDR1 is DFQATT and CDR2 is SNEGSKA (reference sequence). CDR3 length: 13 amino acids. The CDR3 DNA reads as TGCAGTGCGTGGGGGGGGCACAATCAGCCCCAGCATTTT. Its translation: CSAWGGHNQPQHF.

This clonotype was detected only once. This chain joins TRBV11-2 and TRBJ2-7, with a tentative D call TRBD2 (6 bases). The V and J ends lost 4 bases and 7 bases respectively, with 23 bases between them. The CDR3 has 16 amino acids. Per the germline V gene, CDR1 is SGHAT and CDR2 is FQNNGV. The CDR3 spells CASSSRPASAPGEQYF. Here the CDR3 DNA reads TGTGCCAGCAGCTCCCGTCCCGCTAGCGCCCCTGGGGAGCAGTACTTC.

The chain carries TRBV9 and TRBJ2-5; 8 bases map to TRBD1. The CDR3 sequence is 15 residues long. The V segment lost 3 bases and the J segment 6 bases; nucleotides outside the gene matches: 10. CDR1 is SGDLS, CDR2 YYNGEE, per germline. DNA of the CDR3: TGTGCCAGCAGCGCCGGCGACAGGGGCATGAAGACCCAGTACTTC. It specifies CASSAGDRGMKTQYF.